The following is a TCR beta chain sequence with its context. The antigen remains unidentified. These data belong to a study of cytomegalovirus exposure and HLA in healthy donors. Findings of the study overall: With high specificity and sensitivity, the classifier reportedly diagnosed cytomegalovirus status.

Primers: 60 Vbeta forward and 13 Jbeta reverse. Assay: immunoSEQ multiplex PCR; the TCRdb copy retains only in-frame clones and omits some. In the table there are approximately 150,000 clones, about 68% of which are singletons. The junction had 6 bases not matched to a gene; V was cut back by 7 bases and J by 0 bases. The V gene's germline CDR1 is MNHNY and CDR2 SVGAGI (reference sequence). There are 16 residues in the CDR3. Healthy bone marrow donors supplied every sample. The receptor's source is a female donor in good health and CMV-seronegative. The V call is TRBV6-6, the J call TRBJ1-5; 10 bases align to TRBD1. Sequencing was carried out using PBMCs. For the CDR3, the DNA is TGTGCCAGCATTAGGGACAGGGGTGATAGCAATCAGCCCCAGCATTTT. This sequence encodes CASIRDRGDSNQPQHF.